This T cell receptor (beta chain) was sequenced for a study of T-cell reconstitution after alpha-beta-depleted transplantation in children. TCRbeta library preparation incorporated unique molecular identifiers. From the PCR reads, TCRdb called clonotypes with MiXCR, one entry per CDR3 protein. The sample has approximately 490,000 distinct CDR3 sequences; roughly an eighth are singletons. This clonotype was picked up a small number of times. The germline V gene encodes CDR1 MDHEN and CDR2 SYDVKM. Trimming removed 8 bases at V and 6 bases at J, with 7 bases between. The CDR3 loop spans 10 amino acids. The specimen comprised PBMCs from the stem cell graft donor, sampled from the stem cell graft. The genes are TRBV28 and TRBJ1-2; D not resolved. The receptor was derived from a human donor who donated a stem cell graft to a child with combined immunodeficiency. The CDR3 DNA sequence: TGTGCCAGCTCCGGGGATGGCTACACCTTC. Amino acids: CASSGDGYTF.